These 12 T cell receptor beta chains were sequenced from one sample in a study of T cells in women clearing cervical HPV infection (dated by TCRdb to the late 2010s). Receptor amplification or capture employed the immunoSEQ multiplex PCR assay. As stored in TCRdb, this immuneACCESS dataset retains in-frame rearrangements with V and J assigned. A fraction of the clones does not appear; measured against another copy, unresolved V genes explain less than half of the discrepancy, and the remainder lacks a known reason. The sample's records list fewer than 30,000 clones. Of the sample, roughly 16% is held by the ten largest clones. The sequenced material came from blood buffy coat. All receptors derive from a woman aged 18-69 years with a cervical HPV16 infection that either progressed to CIN3+ or cleared (not recorded which).

Partial CDR3 DNA: TGTGCCAGTAGTCCCGGGGGAGGAGAATATCAGCCG. It is translated as CASSPGGGEYQP. The full CDR3 reads CASSPGGGEYQPQYF. This chain connects TRBV19 to TRBJ2-3; TRBD2 might be the D (6 bases). Coverage ceases 3 residues before the CDR3 finishes, and the germline J gene fills in the end. The CDR3 covers 15 residues. The germline gives CDR1 LNHDA, CDR2 SQIVND (reference sequence).

Worth noting for this clone: The CDR3 goes on 3 residues after the read ends, and that part is filled in from the germline J gene. The V and J genes are TRBV5-1 and TRBJ1-2; D might be TRBD1 (6 bases). Deletions cut 9 bases from V and 6 bases from J, with 21 bases between. Germline lookup yields CDR1 SGHRS and CDR2 YFSETQ. The CDR3 covers 14 residues. The sequenced CDR3 bases are TGCGCCACCCGAACAGGCGGGACAACAAATGGC. The encoded protein is CATRTGGTTNG. The complete CDR3 sequence is CATRTGGTTNGYTF.

Details on this clone: The DNA ends 3 residues before the CDR3 does, and the rest of the CDR3 is filled in from the germline J gene. This rearrangement joins TRBV30 to TRBJ1-2; no clear D. The CDR3 has 13 residues. Germline CDR1 reads GTSNPN; CDR2 reads SVGIG (reference sequence). Partial CDR3 DNA: TGTGCCTGGTCTAGCTTTGCCTACAATGAC. Its protein product is CAWSSFAYND. The whole CDR3 is CAWSSFAYNDYTF.

Note on this clone: The CDR3 goes on 3 residues after the read ends, and that part is filled in from the germline J gene. This chain joins TRBV2 and TRBJ2-5; 7 nucleotides agree with TRBD2. CDR3 length equals 15 residues. Germline V gene data show CDR1 as SNHLY and CDR2 as FYNNEI. Trimming at V came to 6 bases and at J to 1 base, leaving 8 bases not matched to a gene. The CDR3 DNA, read in part, is TGTGCCAGCAGCCCAGTGGCGGGAGCCCAAGAGACC. Residues: CASSPVAGAQET. The whole CDR3 protein is CASSPVAGAQETQYF. The entire variable domain, with the rest obtained from reference TRBV2 and TRBJ2-5, is as follows: EPEVTQTPSHQVTQMGQEVILRCVPISNHLYFYWYRQILGQKVEFLVSFYNNEISEKSEIFDDQFSVERPDGSNFTLKIRSTKLEDSAMYFCASSPVAGAQETQYFGPGTRLLVL.

As concerns this clone: The read gets to within 3 residues of the CDR3 end, and the germline J gene fills in the rest. V and J are TRBV5-1 and TRBJ2-3, with 7 nucleotides matching TRBD2. This CDR3 is built from 16 residues. Germline lookup yields CDR1 SGHRS and CDR2 YFSETQ. Trimming cost V 0 bases and J 2 bases; bases outside gene matches: 6. CDR3 sequence reads: CASSLGLARSTDTQYF. The sequenced part of the CDR3 DNA is TGCGCCAGCAGCTTGGGACTAGCTCGATCCACAGATACG.

About this clone itself: The read ends 3 residues shy of where the CDR3 ends; the end is completed using the germline J gene. The chain has TRBV7-3 and TRBJ2-1; D not resolved. Trimming cost V 1 base and J 0 bases, with 7 bases left between them. Germline CDR1 is SGHTA and CDR2 is FQGTGA. The CDR3 is made up of 15 amino acids. The CDR3 loop is CASSLIAVSYNEQFF. The CDR3 DNA, read in part, is TGTGCCAGCAGCTTAATTGCGGTCTCCTACAATGAG.

With respect to this clone: The CDR3 is cut off 3 residues early in the read; its end comes from the germline J gene. The V gene is TRBV2, the J gene TRBJ2-7, with 9 bases matching TRBD2. Germline CDR1 reads SNHLY; CDR2 reads FYNNEI. With 3 bases clipped from V and 2 bases from J, the junction kept 8 bases outside the gene matches. The CDR3 spans 16 residues. The covered CDR3 bases are TGTGCCAGCAGTGAGTTCCACGGCGGGGGGGCCTACGAG. Translation gives CASSEFHGGGAYE. The CDR3 reads in full as CASSEFHGGGAYEQYF. Variable domain in full (rest from reference TRBV2 and TRBJ2-7): EPEVTQTPSHQVTQMGQEVILRCVPISNHLYFYWYRQILGQKVEFLVSFYNNEISEKSEIFDDQFSVERPDGSNFTLKIRSTKLEDSAMYFCASSEFHGGGAYEQYFGPGTRLTVT.

About this clone: The read gets to within 3 residues of the CDR3 end, and the germline J gene fills in the rest. The chain carries TRBV4-2 and TRBJ2-3; no reliable D call. The V end was cut by 0 bases, the J end by 4 bases, with 8 bases between. The CDR3 spans 14 residues. Germline CDR1 reads LGHNA; CDR2 reads YNFKEQ. Partial CDR3 DNA: TGTGCCAGCAGCCAAGATCGGTTGTCAGATACG. It encodes CASSQDRLSDT. The entire CDR3 reads CASSQDRLSDTQYF.

Of note for this clone: The CDR3 end is not reached by the read, which stops 3 residues before it; the germline J gene fills it in. The chain has TRBV7-2 and TRBJ2-7; 9 bases are a match to TRBD2. Looked up from germline, CDR1 is SGHTA and CDR2 is FQGNSA. V gave up 5 bases and J gave up 1 base; unmatched junction bases: 6. The CDR3 runs to 15 residues. The sequenced part of the CDR3 DNA is TGTGCCAGCAGCGGCGGGGGGGAGAGTTCCTACGAG. Its protein is CASSGGGESSYE. The full CDR3 is CASSGGGESSYEQYF.

A word on this clone: The CDR3 end falls 3 residues outside the read, so it is completed with the germline J gene. The rearrangement joins TRBV9 to TRBJ2-7, with a weak D call TRBD2 (6 bases). This CDR3 is 14 amino acids long. V shed 3 bases and J shed 0 bases, with 10 bases lying between them. Germline V gene lookup returns CDR1 SGDLS and CDR2 YYNGEE. The CDR3 here is CASSAGEISYEQYF. CDR3 DNA, as far as it was read: TGTGCCAGCAGCGCGGGGGAGATCTCCTACGAG.

CDR3 in amino acids: CASSPNPEGLGEQFF. The sequenced CDR3 bases are TGTGCCAGCAGCCCTAACCCCGAGGGCTTGGGTGAG. The chain has TRBV7-6 and TRBJ2-1; a weak D match, TRBD2 (5 bases). The read gets to within 3 residues of the CDR3 end, and the germline J gene fills in the rest. Trimming removed 5 bases from V and 9 bases from J, with 20 bases in between. The CDR3 has 15 residues. The V gene's germline CDR1 is SGHVS and CDR2 FNYEAQ.

On this clone: The read ends 3 residues before the CDR3 terminus; that terminus is restored from the germline J gene. The chain uses TRBV18 and TRBJ2-2, with no clear D. CDR1 is KGHSH and CDR2 is LQKENI in the germline V gene. The CDR3 has 14 amino acids. This CDR3 reads CASSPPVTNEKLFF. The DNA read from the CDR3 is TGTGCCAGCTCACCACCGGTAACTAATGAAAAG.